This is a list of T cell receptor beta chains from one sample in a study of T-cell reconstitution after alpha-beta-depleted transplantation in children. Each CDR3 protein is one row after TCRdb ran MiXCR on the PCR reads. The top ten clones hold 5% of a sample with 750,000 to 950,000 distinct CDR3 sequences, roughly 15% of them seen once. This specimen was PBMCs, mostly from graft donor cells, taken 360 days after TCRalphabeta/CD19-depleted stem cell transplant. The receptor set was obtained from a male patient between 5 and 17 years old who had a stem cell transplant for acute lymphoblastic leukemia, so the T cells may come from the graft donor. The CDR3 runs from the conserved cysteine through the conserved F or W. D genes are given only for firm matches. The size of a clone is reported for some rows only, either as once, few or many, or as a class for expanded clones.

CDR3 length	clone size	V gene	J gene	D gene	CDR3 DNA	CDR3 protein
13	many	TRBV5-1	TRBJ2-2	-	TGCGCCAGCAGCTTGGCAGAGGCCGGGGAGCTGTTTTTT	CASSLAEAGELFF
15	-	TRBV4-1	TRBJ2-4	-	TGCGCCAGCGCACAATCTGGACAGCAAGAAAACATTCAGTACTTC	CASAQSGQQENIQYF
14	many	TRBV5-1	TRBJ1-2	-	TGCGCCAGCAGCTTGATTGTGTCAGACTATGGCTACACCTTC	CASSLIVSDYGYTF
14	-	TRBV5-1	TRBJ2-7	TRBD2	TGCGCCAGCAGCCCGGTGATGCGGGAGAACGAGCAGTACTTC	CASSPVMRENEQYF
15	few	TRBV12-3/TRBV12-4	TRBJ2-7	TRBD1	TGTGCCAGCAGCTCCTCCGGGACAGGGGCCGAGGAGCAGTACTTC	CASSSSGTGAEEQYF
16	few	TRBV27	TRBJ2-7	-	TGTGCCAGCAGTTTGTACAGGGTAGTAACGTCCTACGAGCAGTACTTC	CASSLYRVVTSYEQYF
14	few	TRBV5-8	TRBJ2-4	-	TGTGCCAGCAGCTTGCAGGGACGGGCGTACATTCAGTACTTC	CASSLQGRAYIQYF
15	-	TRBV20-1	TRBJ2-7	TRBD2	TGCAGTGCTAGAGATCTGATAGCGGGAAGGTACGAGCAGTACTTC	CSARDLIAGRYEQYF
15	-	TRBV5-1	TRBJ2-2	-	TGCGCCAGCAGCTTAAATGCAGGGCTCACCGGGGAGCTGTTTTTT	CASSLNAGLTGELFF
14	-	TRBV5-4	TRBJ1-4	-	TGTGCCAGCAGCTTCGGGGGAGGGGGTGAAAAACTGTTTTTT	CASSFGGGGEKLFF
13	many	TRBV6-6	TRBJ1-2	-	TGTGCCAGCAGTTACCCGGCAGTGGAAGGCTACACCTTC	CASSYPAVEGYTF
13	-	TRBV6-5	TRBJ2-7	TRBD2	TGTGCCAGCAGTTACTCTAGCGGGAGGGCGCCGTACTTC	CASSYSSGRAPYF
15	-	TRBV20-1	TRBJ2-5	TRBD2	TGCAGTGCTAGAGATGTAGCGGGAGTTTTGGAGACCCAGTACTTC	CSARDVAGVLETQYF
15	-	TRBV11-1	TRBJ2-6	-	TGTGCCAGCAGCTTATCCCACTCTGGGGCCAACGTCCTGACTTTC	CASSLSHSGANVLTF
15	-	TRBV10-1	TRBJ1-5	-	TGCGCCAGCAGTGAGATAGGGGAAGTCAATCAGCCCCAGCATTTT	CASSEIGEVNQPQHF
16	-	TRBV7-8	TRBJ2-7	TRBD1	TGTGCCAGCAGCTTTAGACGGACAGGGATCGGCTACGAGCAGTACTTC	CASSFRRTGIGYEQYF
17	-	TRBV29-1	TRBJ2-5	TRBD1	TGCAGCGTTGTGCTGGGACAGATGCTCCAGAGACCAGAGACCCAGTACTTC	CSVVLGQMLQRPETQYF
15	-	TRBV7-8	TRBJ1-3	TRBD1	TGTGCCAGCAGCCGGACAGGGCTCTCTGGAAACACCATATATTTT	CASSRTGLSGNTIYF
14	few	TRBV12-3/TRBV12-4	TRBJ2-7	-	TGTGCCAGCAGTTGGGCAGGTTACTCCTACGAGCAGTACTTC	CASSWAGYSYEQYF
17	few	TRBV18	TRBJ2-1	TRBD2	TGTGCCAGCTCCCCCAGGGGCAGGACTAGCTTGTACAATGAGCAGTTCTTC	CASSPRGRTSLYNEQFF
14	-	TRBV7-9	TRBJ2-1	TRBD2	TGTGCCAGCAGCTACCGACTAGCGGGTAATGAGCAGTTCTTC	CASSYRLAGNEQFF
16	many	TRBV11-2	TRBJ2-5	-	TGTGCCAGCAGCCCGGTTTATTGGGCTAACCAAGAGACCCAGTACTTC	CASSPVYWANQETQYF
15	few	TRBV4-1	TRBJ1-2	TRBD1	TGCGCCAGCAGCCAACAGGGGGCCCCACGCTATGGCTACACCTTC	CASSQQGAPRYGYTF
14	few	TRBV20-1	TRBJ2-1	TRBD2	TGCAGTGCTAGTAAGGGACTAGCGTCCAATGAGCAGTTCTTC	CSASKGLASNEQFF
16	few	TRBV13	TRBJ2-3	TRBD2	TGTGCCAGCAGCTCCCGACTAGCGGGGCTCACAGATACGCAGTATTTT	CASSSRLAGLTDTQYF
13	-	TRBV7-3	TRBJ1-2	-	TGTGCCAGCAGCCTGCGGCGGGGGCAAGGCTACACCTTC	CASSLRRGQGYTF
18	-	TRBV14	TRBJ2-7	TRBD1	TGTGCCAGCAGCCAAGACTTCGGGACAGGGGTGGGCTCCTACGAGCAGTACTTC	CASSQDFGTGVGSYEQYF
15	many	TRBV2	TRBJ2-5	-	TGTGCCAGCAGTGGGGGAAGGGGTGGTCGAGAGACCCAGTACTTC	CASSGGRGGRETQYF
14	many	TRBV12-3/TRBV12-4	TRBJ2-7	-	TGTGCCAGCAGTTTAAGTAGACAAATTTACGAGCAGTACTTC	CASSLSRQIYEQYF
11	-	TRBV7-9	TRBJ2-7	TRBD2	TGTGCCAGCAGCCCAGCGGGAGGGCAGTACTTC	CASSPAGGQYF